This TCR beta chain stems from a study of blood T cell repertoires in COVID-19. The wider study: Sites across the United States, Italy and Spain contributed samples from acute and convalescent COVID-19.

Clones were read by immunoSEQ multiplex PCR, and TCRdb kept only the in-frame ones, dropping some. The repertoire includes approximately 54,000 clones, 86% of them detected once, and approximately 15% sits in the top ten. Germline V gene lookup returns CDR1 SGHVS and CDR2 FNYEAQ. The CDR3 length is 18 residues. V gave up 1 base and J gave up 0 bases, with 18 bases separating them. This clone is a singleton in its sample. The sequence derives from a human donor in a cohort sampled during active COVID-19. Sequencing input: peripheral blood. The V call is TRBV7-6, the J call TRBJ1-2; a possible D gene is TRBD1 (6 bases). The CDR3 DNA reads as TGTGCCAGCAGCTTAGTTTCAGGCAGGGGAACTTCTAACTATGGCTACACCTTC. Amino acid sequence: CASSLVSGRGTSNYGYTF.